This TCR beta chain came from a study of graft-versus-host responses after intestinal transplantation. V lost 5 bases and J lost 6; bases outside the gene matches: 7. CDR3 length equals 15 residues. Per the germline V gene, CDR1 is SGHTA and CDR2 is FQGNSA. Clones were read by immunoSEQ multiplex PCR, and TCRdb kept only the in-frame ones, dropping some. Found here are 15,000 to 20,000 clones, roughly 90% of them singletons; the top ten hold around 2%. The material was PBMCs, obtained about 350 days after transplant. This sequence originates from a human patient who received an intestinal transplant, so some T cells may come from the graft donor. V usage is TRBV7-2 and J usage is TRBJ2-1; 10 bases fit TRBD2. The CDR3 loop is CASSVSGGAPNEQFF. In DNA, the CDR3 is TGTGCCAGCAGCGTAAGCGGGGGGGCCCCCAATGAGCAGTTCTTC.